This entry describes one T cell receptor (beta chain). The sample comes from a study of blood T cell repertoires in COVID-19. Overall study context: Italy, Spain and the United States were the sources of the convalescent and acute COVID-19 samples. Sample material is recorded as cDNA or gDNA derived from T cells, B-cell-depleted T cells, or PBMCs.

Authors' analysis steps: Quantification of nucleated cells was approximated via reference gene primer amplification. The data were produced by immunoSEQ multiplex PCR, yet TCRdb's version contains in-frame clones alone and is incomplete. The V and J calls and the clone size are those of that table, but D and trimming were determined from the DNA. The table includes approximately 310,000 clones, 80% to 90% detected once. The V end was cut by 2 bases, the J end by 0 bases, with 11 bases between. Germline values: CDR1 SGHTA, CDR2 FQGNSA. This CDR3 spans 15 amino acids. This TCR was recovered from a man aged 45 to 65 with active or convalescent COVID-19. V gene TRBV7-2 combines with J gene TRBJ2-7, with D maybe TRBD2 (5 bases). The sample comprised peripheral blood. CDR3 in amino acids: CASSLRRAASYEQYF. In DNA, the CDR3 is TGTGCCAGCAGCTTAAGGCGGGCGGCCTCCTACGAGCAGTACTTC.